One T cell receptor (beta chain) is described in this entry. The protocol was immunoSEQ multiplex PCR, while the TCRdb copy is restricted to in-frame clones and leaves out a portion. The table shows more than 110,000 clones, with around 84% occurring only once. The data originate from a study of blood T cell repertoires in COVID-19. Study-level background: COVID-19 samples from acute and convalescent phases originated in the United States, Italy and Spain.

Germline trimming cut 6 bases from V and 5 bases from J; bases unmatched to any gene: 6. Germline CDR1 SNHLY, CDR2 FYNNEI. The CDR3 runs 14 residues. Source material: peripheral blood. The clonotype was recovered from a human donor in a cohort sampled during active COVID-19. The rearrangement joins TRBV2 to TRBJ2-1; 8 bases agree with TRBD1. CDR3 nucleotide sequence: TGTGCCAGCAGGGAGGACAGGGTGGACAATGAGCAGTTCTTC. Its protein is CASREDRVDNEQFF.